This T cell receptor beta chain was captured in a study of blood T cell repertoires in COVID-19. The table came from immunoSEQ multiplex PCR; TCRdb's copy has only in-frame clones and leaves some out. The data hold approximately 300,000 clones, with 80% to 90% observed a single time. The CDR3 runs 15 residues. Germline CDR1 reads SGHRS; CDR2 reads YFSETQ. The V end was cut by 4 bases, the J end by 5 bases, with 18 bases between. The sequence was obtained from a woman younger than 45 who had recovered from COVID-19. Sequenced input: PBMCs or T cells enriched from blood (not recorded which). This chain links TRBV5-1 with TRBJ2-5; possibly TRBD2 for D (5 bases). CDR3 residues: CASSPGGGYTETQYF. For the CDR3, the DNA is TGCGCCAGCAGCCCGGGTGGCGGGTATACGGAGACCCAGTACTTC.